This entry concerns a single TCR beta chain. CDR1 MNHEY and CDR2 SVGAGI come from the germline V gene. The CDR3 runs 15 residues. The germline V and J ends were trimmed by 2 bases and 1 base, with 11 bases remaining between them. Primed by a sample-barcoded 5' primer and a J-beta primer mix, a second PCR proceeded for roughly 6 to 12 cycles. Via MiXCR, TCRdb re-called the 5' RACE reads, giving one row per CDR3 protein. The sample includes hundreds of thousands of distinct CDR3 sequences, more than 25% seen only once; the top ten take 15% to 20%. The entry originates in a study of blood T cells in healthy people across ages.

The source of this sequence is a woman aged 80 or over in good health. The chain couples TRBV6-5 to TRBJ1-2; D is undetermined. The material sequenced was blood. The CDR3 spells CASSYLATNNYGYTF. CDR3 coding DNA: TGTGCCAGCAGTTACCTCGCCACCAATAACTATGGCTACACCTTC.